This T cell receptor (beta chain) was captured by sequencing in a study of blood T cell repertoires in COVID-19. This CDR3 comprises 11 residues. Germline V gives CDR1 LGHDT, CDR2 YNNKEL (reference sequence). Here immunoSEQ multiplex PCR was the method, and the copy in TCRdb shows in-frame clones only, minus some. The sample records under 300,000 clones, 70% to 85% being singletons. Sequenced input: peripheral blood. This clonotype was obtained from a woman aged 40 to 55 who had recovered from COVID-19. This chain connects TRBV3-1 (or the pseudogene TRBV3-2) to TRBJ1-4; D gene ambiguous. CDR3 DNA sequence: TGTGGGTCTCTCGGAGATGAAAAACTGTTTTTT. Translating gives CGSLGDEKLFF.